This T cell receptor beta chain was observed in a study of shared clonotypes between healthy human individuals. The CDR3 covers 15 residues. Germline-derived CDR1 and CDR2 are SGHTA and FQGNSA. V was shortened by 5 bases and J by 4 bases, with 17 bases between the two germline ends. Assay: immunoSEQ multiplex PCR; the TCRdb copy retains only in-frame clones and omits some. The sample comprises around 550,000 clones, about 96% of which are singletons, and roughly 0.06% rests with the top ten. This chain links TRBV7-2 with TRBJ2-5; no clear D. The sample comprised naive CD4+ T cells sorted from blood. As for subset: CD45RA+ positively selected. The origin of this receptor is a woman in her thirties in good health. The CDR3 loop is CASSPAFVERETQYF. The CDR3 DNA follows: TGTGCCAGCAGCCCCGCTTTCGTTGAACGAGAGACCCAGTACTTC.